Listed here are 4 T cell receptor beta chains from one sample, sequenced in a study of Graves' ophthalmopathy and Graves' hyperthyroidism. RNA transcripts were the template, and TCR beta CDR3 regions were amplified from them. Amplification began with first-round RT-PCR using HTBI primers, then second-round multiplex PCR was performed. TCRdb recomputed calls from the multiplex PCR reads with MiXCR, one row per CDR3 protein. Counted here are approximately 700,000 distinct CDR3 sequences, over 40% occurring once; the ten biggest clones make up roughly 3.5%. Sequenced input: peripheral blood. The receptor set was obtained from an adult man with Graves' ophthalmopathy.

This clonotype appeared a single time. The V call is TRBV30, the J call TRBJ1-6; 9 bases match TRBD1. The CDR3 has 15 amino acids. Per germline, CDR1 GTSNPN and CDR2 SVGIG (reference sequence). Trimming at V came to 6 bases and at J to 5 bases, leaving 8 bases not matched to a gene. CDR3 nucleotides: TGTGCCTGTCGCGTAGACAGGGGGGATAATTCACCCCTCCACTTT. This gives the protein CACRVDRGDNSPLHF.

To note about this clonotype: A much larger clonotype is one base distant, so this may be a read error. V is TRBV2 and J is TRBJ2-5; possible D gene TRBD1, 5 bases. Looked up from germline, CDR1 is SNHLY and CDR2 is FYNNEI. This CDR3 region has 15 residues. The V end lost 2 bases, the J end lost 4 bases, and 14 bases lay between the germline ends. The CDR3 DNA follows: TGTGCCAGCAGTGAAAACAGGCTGTCCCTAGAGACCCAGTACTTC. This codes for CASSENRLSLETQYF. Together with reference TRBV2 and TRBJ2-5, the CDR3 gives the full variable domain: EPEVTQTPSHQVTQMGQEVILRCVPISNHLYFYWYRQILGQKVEFLVSFYNNEISEKSEIFDDQFSVERPDGSNFTLKIRSTKLEDSAMYFCASSENRLSLETQYFGPGTRLLVL.

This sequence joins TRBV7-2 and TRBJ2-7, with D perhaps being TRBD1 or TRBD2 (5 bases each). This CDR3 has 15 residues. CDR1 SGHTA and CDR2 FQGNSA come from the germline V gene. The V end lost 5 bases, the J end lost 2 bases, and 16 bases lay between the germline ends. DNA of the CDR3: TGTGCCAGCAGCCCAGGCAGGGACGGCCCCTACGAGCAGTACTTC. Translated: CASSPGRDGPYEQYF.

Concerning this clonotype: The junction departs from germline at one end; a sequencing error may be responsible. The CDR3: CASGLGRWSYDYTF. CDR3 sequence (DNA): TGTGCTAGTGGTTTGGGCCGGTGGAGCTATGACTACACCTTC. The chain joins TRBV12-5 to TRBJ1-2; D unresolved. CDR3 length equals 14 residues. CDR1 and CDR2 from the germline V gene are LGHNT and FRNRAP.